Listed here are 14 T cell receptor beta chains from one sample, sequenced in a study of T cells in Graves' hyperthyroidism and ophthalmopathy. Amplification targeted TCR beta CDR3 regions from RNA transcripts. Carried out on the TCR CDR3, a first-round RT-PCR used the HTBI primer set. TCRdb called the multiplex PCR reads again in MiXCR, with one record for every CDR3 protein. The sample yields about 180,000 distinct CDR3 sequences, over 15% seen once. Sequencing input: blood. The origin of the receptors is a woman aged 45-65 years with Graves' hyperthyroidism.

This clonotype has only a few counts. This chain connects TRBV7-9 to TRBJ1-1; D is possibly TRBD1 (5 bases). The CDR3 extends over 16 amino acids. CDR1 is SEHNR and CDR2 is FQNEAQ in the germline V gene (reference sequence). The germline V and J ends were trimmed by 5 bases and 1 base, with 17 bases remaining between them. The CDR3 spells CASSVMWGAGNTEAFF. The CDR3 bases are TGTGCCAGCAGCGTCATGTGGGGCGCAGGGAACACTGAAGCTTTCTTT.

The sample holds many counts of this clonotype. The CDR3 sequence: CASSDPSGGKETQYF. The CDR3 DNA sequence: TGTGCCAGCAGTGACCCCTCAGGGGGGAAAGAGACCCAGTACTTC. The rearrangement uses TRBV6-2 or TRBV6-3 and TRBJ2-5; a weak D match, TRBD1 (7 bases). This CDR3 region has 15 residues. Per germline, CDR1 MNHEY and CDR2 SVGEGT. The V gene lost 5 bases and the J gene lost 3 bases, with 16 bases spanning the gap.

At least ten counts were recorded for this clonotype. The chain is built from TRBV28 and TRBJ1-1, with D possibly being TRBD1 (6 bases). The CDR3 spans 14 residues. V was pared by 5 bases and J by 4 bases, with 14 bases between. CDR1 and CDR2 from the germline V gene are MDHEN and SYDVKM. The CDR3 DNA sequence: TGTGCCAGCAGTGCCCTGGGACATTCCACTGAAGCTTTCTTT. Its protein is CASSALGHSTEAFF.

There are many counts of this clonotype. The rearrangement uses TRBV7-3 and TRBJ2-1; no reliable D call. The germline V and J ends were trimmed by 2 bases and 5 bases, with 7 bases remaining between them. The V gene's germline CDR1 is SGHTA and CDR2 FQGTGA. CDR3 size: 13 residues. The CDR3 DNA sequence: TGTGCCAGCAGCTTAGTCGGAAACAATGAGCAGTTCTTC. Translating gives CASSLVGNNEQFF.

Ten or more counts support this clonotype. For the CDR3, the DNA is TGTGCCAGCAGCCTGGACGGTCCGAACTATGGCTACACCTTC. It encodes CASSLDGPNYGYTF. The chain recombines TRBV6-2 or TRBV6-3 with TRBJ1-2; D unclear. In germline, CDR1 is MNHEY, CDR2 SVGEGT. V lost 6 bases to trimming and J lost 2 bases, with 13 bases between them. There are 14 residues in the CDR3.

About this clonotype itself: One end of the junction is discordant with germline, which a read error may explain. The chain has TRBV7-9 and TRBJ2-2, with TRBD1 matching over 7 bases. The CDR3 consists of 15 residues. The V gene's germline CDR1 is SEHNR and CDR2 FQNEAQ (reference sequence). CDR3 region: CASSSPTGNAGELFF. Here the CDR3 DNA reads TGTGCCAGCAGCTCTCCGACAGGGAACGCCGGGGAGCTGTTTTTT.

This clonotype was found many times. The rearrangement uses TRBV7-2 and TRBJ2-5; 10 bases match TRBD2. The CDR3 is made up of 15 amino acids. Germline CDR1 and CDR2: SGHTA and FQGNSA. The V gene end was trimmed by 6 bases and the J gene end by 7 bases; junction bases not matched to a gene: 11. CDR3 loop: CASRATGTSAATQYF. In DNA form, the CDR3 reads TGTGCCAGCAGGGCCACCGGGACTAGCGCGGCGACCCAGTACTTC.

Only one count was recorded for this clonotype. The rearrangement links TRBV29-1 to TRBJ2-1; 8 positions match TRBD1. V was clipped by 6 bases and J by 4 bases; unmatched bases: 17. The CDR3 has 17 amino acids. Germline V lookup: CDR1 SQVTM, CDR2 ANQGSEA. CDR3 sequence reads: CSVVNHRDRGWYNEQFF. CDR3 in DNA: TGCAGCGTGGTAAACCACCGAGACAGGGGTTGGTACAATGAGCAGTTCTTC.

This chain connects TRBV20-1 to TRBJ2-7, with a weak D call TRBD1 (6 bases). Germline V lookup: CDR1 DFQATT, CDR2 SNEGSKA (reference sequence). V dropped 3 bases and J dropped 3 bases, with 12 bases sitting between them. CDR3 length: 13 amino acids. CDR3 in DNA: TGCAGTGCTAGTGTTGACAGGCTCTACGAGCAGTACTTC. Its translation: CSASVDRLYEQYF.

This clonotype occurred many times. The chain is built from TRBV24-1 and TRBJ1-3; no clear D gene. Germline CDR1 reads KGHDR; CDR2 reads SFDVKD. V was trimmed by 0 bases and J by 2 bases, leaving 10 bases between them. The CDR3 is 16 residues long. The CDR3 DNA is TGTGCCACCAGTGATTTGCCGGGTACTCCTGGAAACACCATATATTTT. It is translated as CATSDLPGTPGNTIYF.

The J gene is TRBJ1-5, the V gene TRBV6-5; D remains ambiguous. V gave up 4 bases and J gave up 2 bases, with 9 bases separating them. This CDR3 spans 14 amino acids. Germline-derived CDR1 and CDR2 are MNHEY and SVGAGI. The CDR3 spells CASSFLGGNQPQHF. DNA of the CDR3: TGTGCCAGCAGTTTTTTGGGCGGCAATCAGCCCCAGCATTTT.

Here the CDR3 DNA reads TGTGCCAGTAGAGCCTCCGGGACAGGGATTGGCTACACCTTC. Amino acids: CASRASGTGIGYTF. The chain links TRBV19 to TRBJ1-2; 9 bases fit TRBD1. This CDR3 comprises 14 residues. V shed 6 bases, J shed 7 bases, and the junction held 9 bases outside the gene matches. Germline lookup yields CDR1 LNHDA and CDR2 SQIVND (reference sequence).

This chain joins TRBV15 and TRBJ1-3; D remains ambiguous. The germline V and J ends were trimmed by 0 bases and 9 bases, with 18 bases remaining between them. Germline V gene lookup returns CDR1 LNHNV and CDR2 YYDKDF (reference sequence). The CDR3 totals 16 residues. The CDR3 loop is CATSRDPGSGGSTIYF. CDR3 in DNA: TGTGCCACCAGCAGAGATCCGGGGTCTGGTGGTAGCACCATATATTTT.

The gene calls are TRBV19 and TRBJ1-2; D is unresolved. V lost 3 bases and J lost 4, with 15 bases in between. The CDR3 loop spans 15 amino acids. Germline V gene lookup returns CDR1 LNHDA and CDR2 SQIVND (reference sequence). For the CDR3, the DNA is TGTGCCAGTAGTATCGGAGGGAACCGAGTCTATGGCTACACCTTC. It yields the protein CASSIGGNRVYGYTF.